What follows is one TCR beta chain and its context. The sample's time point: peripheral blood 6 weeks after treatment start. Urothelial carcinoma affected the patients, and it was locally advanced or metastatic. Germline values: CDR1 SQVTM, CDR2 ANQGSEA. The CDR3 is 13 residues long. V lost 6 bases to trimming and J lost 5 bases, with 13 bases between them. This entry comes from a study of PD-L1 blockade in urothelial cancer. Study-wide context: The study started patients on atezolizumab in the mid-2010s, giving 1,200 mg intravenously every 3 weeks. Blood analysis was done at 3 weeks (second dose) and 6 weeks after treatment began.

Measured with immunoSEQ multiplex PCR; TCRdb has only the in-frame clones, and not every one. Of about 45,000 clones in the sample, approximately 82% were seen once. This TCR was sampled from a man aged 55 to 70 with urothelial cancer. The specimen was PBMCs, collected around atezolizumab (anti-PD-L1) treatment. The rearrangement links TRBV29-1 to TRBJ1-4; maybe TRBD1 (5 bases). The CDR3 sequence: CSVGEGLNEKLFF. In nucleotides, the CDR3 is TGCAGCGTAGGGGAGGGCCTGAATGAAAAACTGTTTTTT.